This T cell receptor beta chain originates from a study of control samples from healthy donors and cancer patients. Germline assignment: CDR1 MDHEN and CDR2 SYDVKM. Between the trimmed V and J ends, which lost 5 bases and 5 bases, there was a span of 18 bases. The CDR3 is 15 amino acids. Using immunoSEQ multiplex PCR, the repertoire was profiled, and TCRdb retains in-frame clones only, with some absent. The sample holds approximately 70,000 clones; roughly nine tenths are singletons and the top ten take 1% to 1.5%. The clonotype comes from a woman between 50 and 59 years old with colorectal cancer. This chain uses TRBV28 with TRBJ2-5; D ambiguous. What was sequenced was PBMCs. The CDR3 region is CASSHPGKGWETQYF. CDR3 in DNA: TGTGCCAGCAGTCACCCCGGAAAGGGATGGGAGACCCAGTACTTC.